A single sample gave rise to the 14 T cell receptor beta chains below, sequenced in a study of blood T cell repertoires in COVID-19. The assay was immunoSEQ multiplex PCR, and TCRdb's table has in-frame clones only and misses some. The sample records fewer than 200,000 clones, about 88% being singletons. Material for sequencing was PBMCs or T cells enriched from blood (not recorded which). These TCRs come from a woman in her forties in a cohort exposed to, infected with or recovered from COVID-19 (not recorded which).

The chain's CDR3 is CASSYVRGVETQYF. The CDR3 DNA reads TGTGCCAGCAGTTACGTCAGGGGGGTTGAGACCCAGTACTTC. J is TRBJ2-5 and V is TRBV6-5, with D possibly being TRBD1 (7 bases). Germline CDR1 reads MNHEY; CDR2 reads SVGAGI. The CDR3 consists of 14 residues. V was shortened by 2 bases and J by 5 bases, with 12 bases between the two germline ends.

CDR3 nucleotides: TGTGCCAGCAGACGCAGGGCGTTTGACTATGGCTACACCTTC. Translation gives CASRRRAFDYGYTF. This sequence joins TRBV5-6 and TRBJ1-2; a possible D gene is TRBD1 (5 bases). The CDR3 extends over 14 amino acids. V was shortened by 5 bases and J by 3 bases, with 14 bases between the two germline ends. Germline CDR1 is SGHDT and CDR2 is YYEEEE. The variable domain in full, with the rest retrieved from reference TRBV5-6 and TRBJ1-2, is DAGVTQSPTHLIKTRGQQVTLRCSPKSGHDTVSWYQQALGQGPQFIFQYYEEEERQRGNFPDRFSGHQFPNYSSELNVNALLLGDSALYLCASRRRAFDYGYTFGSGTRLTVV.

This clone was found a few times. The identical CDR3 is also encoded by other nucleotide sequences in the sample. This chain joins TRBV28 and TRBJ1-1; D not certain. The CDR3 runs to 12 residues. From germline, CDR1 is MDHEN and CDR2 SYDVKM. Trimming removed 3 bases at V and 1 base at J, with 3 bases between. CDR3 coding DNA: TGTGCCAGCAGTTTTCAGAACACTGAAGCTTTCTTT. Translating it yields CASSFQNTEAFF.

The CDR3: CASSSSQGRSPLHF. In DNA form, the CDR3 reads TGTGCCAGCAGCTCCTCCCAGGGCCGTTCACCCCTCCACTTT. The rearrangement links TRBV11-2 to TRBJ1-6, with D possibly TRBD1 on 5 matching bases. This CDR3 is 14 amino acids long. V was cut by 4 bases and J by 9 bases, with 13 bases left in between. Germline CDR1 reads SGHAT; CDR2 reads FQNNGV.

V is TRBV6-5 and J is TRBJ2-2, with TRBD1 matching 7 bases. The CDR3 sequence is 15 residues long. V dropped 5 bases and J dropped 3; count of bases not matched to a gene: 6. Per germline, CDR1 MNHEY and CDR2 SVGAGI. The CDR3 here is CASSKLDRDTGELFF. CDR3 sequence (DNA): TGTGCCAGCAGTAAACTAGACAGGGACACCGGGGAGCTGTTTTTT.

This chain connects TRBV28 to TRBJ1-1, with 7 bases fitting TRBD1. The germline CDR1 and CDR2 sequences are MDHEN and SYDVKM. Trimming at V came to 8 bases and at J to 4 bases, leaving 4 bases not matched to a gene. The CDR3 totals 12 residues. The CDR3 sequence is CASLKGATEAFF. The CDR3 nucleotides read TGTGCCAGCCTTAAGGGGGCCACTGAAGCTTTCTTT.

The CDR3 is CASSLSGGGQPQHF. CDR3 nucleotides: TGTGCCAGCAGCCTCTCGGGGGGAGGACAGCCCCAGCATTTT. V usage is TRBV2 and J usage is TRBJ1-5; tentative D call: TRBD1 (5 bases). CDR3 length: 14 residues. Germline CDR1 and CDR2: SNHLY and FYNNEI. Trimming shortened V by 6 bases and J by 7 bases, and 16 bases separated the two germline ends.

This sequence joins TRBV7-8 and TRBJ1-2; D uncertain. The germline gives CDR1 SGHVS, CDR2 FQNEAQ. The CDR3 runs to 15 residues. Trimming pared 1 base from V and 6 bases from J, leaving 15 bases between. DNA of the CDR3: TGTGCCAGCAGCTTAGTTCCTCGGCCCGGGGATGGCTACACCTTC. Translated, it gives CASSLVPRPGDGYTF.

J is TRBJ1-2 and V is TRBV5-4; maybe TRBD1 (5 bases). The CDR3 is 15 residues long. Trimming stripped 4 bases from V and 0 bases from J, with 13 bases between. The germline CDR1 and CDR2 sequences are SGHNT and YYREEE (reference sequence). CDR3 bases: TGTGCCAGCAGCACCCGACAGACTTCTAACTATGGCTACACCTTC. It translates to CASSTRQTSNYGYTF.

This rearrangement joins TRBV7-8 to TRBJ2-3, with 7 bases fitting TRBD2. CDR3 size: 15 residues. V lost 3 bases to trimming and J lost 2 bases; unmatched junction nucleotides: 5. The germline gives CDR1 SGHVS, CDR2 FQNEAQ. The CDR3 protein is CASSLGLKHTDTQYF. CDR3 in DNA: TGTGCCAGCAGCTTGGGACTAAAGCACACAGATACGCAGTATTTT.

The chain employs TRBV4-1 and TRBJ2-7; D is possibly TRBD1 (5 bases). In germline, CDR1 is MGHRA, CDR2 YSYEKL. Trimming took 4 bases from V and 6 from J, leaving 13 bases between them. The CDR3 runs 13 residues. The CDR3 region has the DNA TGCGCCAGCAGCCGAACAGGCTTCCGCGAGCAGTACTTC. Its translation: CASSRTGFREQYF.

In its sample, this clone was seen a few times. The chain is built from TRBV15 and TRBJ1-1; D might be TRBD1 (6 bases). The V gene lost 4 bases and the J gene lost 2 bases, with 11 bases spanning the gap. This CDR3 comprises 14 residues. Per germline, CDR1 LNHNV and CDR2 YYDKDF (reference sequence). The CDR3 region is CATSINRANTEAFF. The CDR3 DNA is TGTGCCACCAGCATTAACAGGGCCAACACTGAAGCTTTCTTT.

This clone showed up just once. The chain recombines TRBV7-2 with TRBJ2-5; TRBD2 agrees at 10 bases. The CDR3 extends over 16 amino acids. Trimming took 4 bases from V and 5 from J; bases not matched to a gene: 10. CDR1 SGHTA and CDR2 FQGNSA come from the germline V gene. The CDR3 protein is CASSSVVLAGVETQYF. CDR3 nucleotide sequence: TGTGCCAGCAGCTCGGTAGTCCTAGCGGGGGTGGAGACCCAGTACTTC.

V is TRBV30 and J is TRBJ2-3; D gene uncertain. Germline lookup yields CDR1 GTSNPN and CDR2 SVGIG (reference sequence). V lost 2 bases to trimming and J lost 0 bases, with 3 bases between them. The CDR3 extends over 12 amino acids. CDR3 region: CAWSYSTDTQYF. The CDR3 DNA sequence: TGTGCCTGGAGTTATAGCACAGATACGCAGTATTTT.